The subject of this entry is one TCR beta chain. The table lists this clonotype with many counts. Its antigen has not been determined. Base qualities were left out, and no much larger clone turns up one base away. The time point tag for this specimen amounts to: sample taken at primary tumor resection. Whole RNA extracted from tumor and nontumor lung tissue, or from cryopreserved PBMC samples, was used for TCR sequencing without cell sorting. The donors were 72 patients from the lung TRACERx cohort who had early-stage, untreated non-small cell lung cancer. Only patients for whom sufficient RNA was available from at least two tumor regions were selected for TCR sequencing. The data are from a study of spatial heterogeneity in lung cancer (dated by TCRdb to the late 2010s). About the study as a whole: More beta-chain than alpha-chain transcripts were consistently detected, likely reflecting higher beta-chain transcript abundance. Nonsynonymous mutation counts, determined by whole-exome sequencing of tumor tissue, were related to features of the TCR repertoire. In the raw uncorrected reads, each unique combination of TCR and UMI appeared more than ten times on average. At surgery, hundreds of tumor regions, around 65 matched nontumor lung samples and 56 PBMC samples were TCR-sequenced for both alpha and beta chains. The study quantitatively compared TCR alpha and beta repertoires across multiple tumor regions, matched nontumor lung and blood in non-small cell lung cancer.

The junction shows trimming of 6 bases on V and 5 bases on J, plus 14 bases between the germline ends. The germline V gene (reference sequence) sets CDR1 to DFQATT and CDR2 to SNEGSKA. The CDR3 goes from the cysteine to the phenylalanine over 13 residues. Only the CDR3 portion is preserved as DNA: 39 bases, with reading frame beginning at the first base. Libraries came from 5' RACE. The data were produced on a NextSeq 500. In the TCR library protocol, a unique molecular identifier was attached to each TCR cDNA molecule so that PCR and sequencing errors could be corrected. The authors' pipeline ran thus. TCR identification, UMI-based error correction and CDR3 extraction were all carried out with Decombinator tools. TCRs above a frequency of 2 per 1,000, corresponding to the top 1% of the tumor frequency distribution, were defined as expanded. Renyi diversity was calculated using the R vegan package after each repertoire was subsampled 100 times to 5,000 TCRs. CDR3 similarity networks were constructed using string-kernel similarity of amino acid triplets, with links drawn between CDR3s whose pairwise similarity was above 0.82. TCRdb reanalyzed the raw reads on its own, using fastp at Q25 for trimming and MiXCR for clone calling, and kept in-frame beta chains. Every entry covers one CDR3 protein and lists the most common genes and DNA from its rows. These V and J calls originate from TCRdb's pipeline instead of the authors' own analysis. This sample holds 45,000 to 55,000 distinct CDR3 sequences; around 5.2% were observed only once. The leading ten clones occupy more than 9.5% of the sample.

Here is what the overall study found, with its caveats: Ubiquitous expanded tumor TCRs were detected in blood more often at tumor resection than at routine follow-up. Confirming at a functional level the hypothesis that regional TCRs recognize regional mutations was considered to require additional single-cell paired TCR alpha and beta sequencing.

This TCR was recovered from a male donor with early-stage non-small cell lung cancer. Sequencing was performed on PBMCs, taken at surgery. The chain is encoded by TRBV20-1 joined to TRBJ2-1; the D region possibly corresponds to TRBD2 (5 bases align). The CDR3 reads as follows: CSATGLADNEQFF. The nucleotide sequence reads TGCAGTGCCACGGGCCTAGCCGACAATGAGCAGTTCTTC.